This entry lists 7 T cell receptor beta chains sequenced from one sample in a study of blood T cell repertoires in COVID-19. Generated by immunoSEQ multiplex PCR, the TCRdb table keeps only in-frame clones and is missing some. The table includes around 50,000 clones, roughly 86% detected once. Specimen: peripheral blood. Receptors originate from a human donor in a cohort sampled during active COVID-19.

V usage is TRBV30 and J usage is TRBJ1-1; D unclear. Germline assignment: CDR1 GTSNPN and CDR2 SVGIG (reference sequence). The CDR3 is 12 residues long. The ends were cut back, 0 bases at V and 5 bases at J, with 7 bases in the middle. CDR3 nucleotides: TGTGCCTGGAGTGTATCAGGAACTGAAGCTTTCTTT. Its protein product is CAWSVSGTEAFF.

The chain uses TRBV7-6 and TRBJ1-1; 8 bases are shared with TRBD1. V shed 4 bases and J 4 bases; nucleotides not matched to a gene: 5. The germline CDR1 and CDR2 sequences are SGHVS and FNYEAQ. The CDR3 covers 14 residues. In DNA, the CDR3 is TGTGCCAGCAGCTCGCGCAGGGGGCCCACTGAAGCTTTCTTT. Translation: CASSSRRGPTEAFF.

J is TRBJ2-1 and V is TRBV7-2; 8 nucleotides agree with TRBD2. The CDR3 has 13 amino acids. CDR1 and CDR2 (germline): SGHTA, FQGNSA. J lost 11 bases, V lost 6 bases, and 9 bases had no gene match. CDR3 bases: TGTGCCAGCAGTCCGACTAGCGCCCCCCAGCAGTTCTTC. It encodes CASSPTSAPQQFF.

The DNA for the CDR3 is TGTGCCAGCAGTTACCGTTTCGGGTATGAGCAGTTCTTC. As protein: CASSYRFGYEQFF. J is TRBJ2-1 and V is TRBV6-2 or TRBV6-3; the D is unclear. Trimming removed 2 bases at V and 8 bases at J, with 10 bases between. Germline CDR1 reads MNHEY; CDR2 reads SVGEGT. The CDR3 is made up of 13 amino acids.

The count of this clone is one. The chain carries TRBV7-2 and TRBJ2-7; 11 nucleotides agree with TRBD2. V shed 3 bases and J 0 bases; nucleotides not matched to a gene: 13. This CDR3 region has 19 residues. The germline gives CDR1 SGHTA, CDR2 FQGNSA. Here the CDR3 reads CASSLRGGSGRESSYEQYF. For the CDR3, the DNA is TGTGCCAGCAGCTTGAGGGGGGGTAGCGGGAGGGAAAGCTCCTACGAGCAGTACTTC.

The V and J genes are TRBV18 and TRBJ1-2, with 8 bases that match TRBD1. The junction had 7 bases not matched to a gene; V was cut back by 3 bases and J by 4 bases. The V gene's germline CDR1 is KGHSH and CDR2 LQKENI. The CDR3 has 15 residues. The DNA of the CDR3 is TGTGCCAGCTCACCTGAACAGGGGGAAGCCTATGGCTACACCTTC. Its protein product is CASSPEQGEAYGYTF.

The chain carries TRBV11-2 and TRBJ2-7, with 9 positions matching TRBD1. Germline V gene sequence: CDR1 SGHAT, CDR2 FQNNGV. The CDR3 extends over 14 amino acids. Trimming cost V 4 bases and J 4 bases; bases outside gene matches: 5. CDR3 amino acids: CASSYSGQGYEQYF. The DNA of the CDR3 is TGTGCCAGCAGCTATTCAGGACAGGGGTACGAGCAGTACTTC.